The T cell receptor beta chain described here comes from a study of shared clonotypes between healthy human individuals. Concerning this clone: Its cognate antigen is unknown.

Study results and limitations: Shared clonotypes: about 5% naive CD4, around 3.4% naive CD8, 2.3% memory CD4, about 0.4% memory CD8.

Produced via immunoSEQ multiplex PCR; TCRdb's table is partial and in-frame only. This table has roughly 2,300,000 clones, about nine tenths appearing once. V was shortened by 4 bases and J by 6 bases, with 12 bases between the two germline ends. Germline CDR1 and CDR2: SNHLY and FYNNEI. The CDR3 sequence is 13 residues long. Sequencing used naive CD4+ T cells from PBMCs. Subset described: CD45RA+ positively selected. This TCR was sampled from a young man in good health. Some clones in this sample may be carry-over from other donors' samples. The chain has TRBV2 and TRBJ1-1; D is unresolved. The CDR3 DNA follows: TGTGCCAGCAGTGGGCAGGTTGGAGCTGAAGCTTTCTTT. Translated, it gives CASSGQVGAEAFF.